This T cell receptor (beta chain) was captured in a study of blood T cells in healthy people across ages. This CDR3 has 14 residues. Trimming took off 6 bases at V and 3 bases at J, with 11 bases between the two ends. Germline CDR1 ENHRY, CDR2 SYGVKD. Alongside a J-beta primer mix, a sample-barcoded 5' primer served in a second PCR lasting roughly 6 to 12 cycles. TCRdb fed the 5' RACE reads into MiXCR, producing one record per CDR3 protein. The sample yields about 1,400,000 distinct CDR3 sequences, 42% seen once. This clonotype has just a few counts. The sequenced sample was blood. V gene TRBV10-3 combines with J gene TRBJ1-4; D not resolved. The source of this sequence is a young woman in good health. The CDR3 sequence is CAISAAESNEKLFF. In DNA form, the CDR3 reads TGTGCCATCAGCGCCGCGGAGTCTAATGAAAAACTGTTTTTT.